One and the same sample provided the 19 T cell receptor beta chains below, sequenced in a study of blood T cells in healthy people across ages. Through a sample-barcoded 5' primer and a J-beta primer mix, a second PCR was run for roughly 7 to 11 cycles. TCRdb analysed the 5' RACE reads with MiXCR anew, one entry per CDR3 protein. The table has about 570,000 distinct CDR3 sequences, about 27% seen once. A further study also used this sample, focusing on T cells of mothers and their children.

Sequenced material: blood. The receptors come from a boy younger than 10 in good health.

The chain recombines TRBV7-9 with TRBJ2-3; either TRBD1 or TRBD2 may fit D (6 bases each). This CDR3 comprises 19 residues. Trimming cost V 0 bases and J 2 bases, with 21 bases left between them. The V gene's germline CDR1 is SEHNR and CDR2 FQNEAQ (reference sequence). Written as DNA, the CDR3 is TGTGCCAGCAGCTTAGCGAAGACAGTACGGGGGCGGATCACAGATACGCAGTATTTT. It is translated as CASSLAKTVRGRITDTQYF.

In this sample, this clonotype turned up a few times. The V gene is TRBV15, the J gene TRBJ2-5; the match to TRBD2 covers 11 bases. CDR3 length: 15 residues. Germline V gene lookup returns CDR1 LNHNV and CDR2 YYDKDF (reference sequence). Trimming cost V 5 bases and J 5 bases; bases outside gene matches: 7. CDR3 DNA: TGTGCCACCAGCGGGGGACTAGCGGTTGGGGAGACCCAGTACTTC. This codes for CATSGGLAVGETQYF.

This clonotype was detected only a few times. This CDR3 reads CAWSREGYEQYF. The CDR3 region has the DNA TGTGCCTGGAGTAGAGAGGGCTACGAGCAGTACTTC. The chain couples TRBV30 to TRBJ2-7, with D maybe TRBD2 (5 bases). In germline, CDR1 is GTSNPN, CDR2 SVGIG (reference sequence). The CDR3 spans 12 residues. V was shortened by 2 bases and J by 3 bases, with 8 bases between the two germline ends. Looking up the rest from reference TRBV30 and TRBJ2-7 gives the full variable domain: SQTIHQWPATLVQPVGSPLSLECTVEGTSNPNLYWYRQAAGRGLQLLFYSVGIGQISSEVPQNLSASRPQDRQFILSSKKLLLSDSGFYLCAWSREGYEQYFGPGTRLTVT.

This clonotype has a handful of counts. The genes are TRBV2 and TRBJ1-6; the D is unclear. The CDR3 loop spans 14 amino acids. Between the trimmed V and J ends, which lost 5 bases and 5 bases, there was a span of 10 bases. Germline loops: CDR1 SNHLY, CDR2 FYNNEI. For the CDR3, the DNA is TGTGCCAGCAGTCAATACGGTGATAATTCACCCCTCCACTTT. Translating gives CASSQYGDNSPLHF. The whole variable domain, remainder taken from reference TRBV2 and TRBJ1-6, is EPEVTQTPSHQVTQMGQEVILRCVPISNHLYFYWYRQILGQKVEFLVSFYNNEISEKSEIFDDQFSVERPDGSNFTLKIRSTKLEDSAMYFCASSQYGDNSPLHFGNGTRLTVT.

The chain links TRBV9 to TRBJ1-6; 7 nucleotides match TRBD1. The CDR3 is made up of 16 amino acids. V lost 4 bases and J lost 3; bases outside the gene matches: 7. Germline V lookup: CDR1 SGDLS, CDR2 YYNGEE. The DNA for the CDR3 is TGTGCCAGCAGCAGCCGGGACAGAGTCTATAATTCACCCCTCCACTTT. The encoded protein is CASSSRDRVYNSPLHF.

Only a few counts were recorded for this clonotype. The chain joins TRBV5-5 to TRBJ2-7; 11 bases line up with TRBD2. The CDR3 totals 15 residues. Trimming removed 2 bases from V and 5 bases from J; junction bases left unmatched: 6. Germline CDR1 is SGHKS and CDR2 is YYEKEE (reference sequence). The CDR3 DNA follows: TGTGCCAGCAGCTTCAAACTAGCGGGAGTCAACGAGCAGTACTTC. Translation: CASSFKLAGVNEQYF.

This clonotype was picked up a small number of times. The genes are TRBV7-9 and TRBJ1-1, with D perhaps TRBD1 (6 bases). V lost 0 bases and J lost 1, with 9 bases in between. CDR1 and CDR2 (germline): SEHNR, FQNEAQ (reference sequence). This CDR3 is built from 15 residues. The CDR3 DNA sequence: TGTGCCAGCAGCTTAGCAGTGGGACAGAACACTGAAGCTTTCTTT. As protein: CASSLAVGQNTEAFF.

This clonotype was picked up a small number of times. The chain links TRBV7-9 to TRBJ2-1; possibly TRBD2 for D (6 bases). The ends were cut back, 1 base at V and 2 bases at J, with 9 bases in the middle. Germline CDR1 and CDR2: SEHNR and FQNEAQ (reference sequence). This CDR3 region has 15 residues. Here the CDR3 DNA reads TGTGCCAGCAGCTTAGGGAGGGGCCCCTACAATGAGCAGTTCTTC. It translates to CASSLGRGPYNEQFF.

Only a few counts were recorded for this clonotype. The chain recombines TRBV3-1 with TRBJ2-1; TRBD2 agrees at 12 bases. Germline CDR1 LGHDT, CDR2 YNNKEL (reference sequence). CDR3 length: 14 residues. Losses at the gene ends were 4 bases for V and 8 bases for J; bases not matched to a gene: 3. For the CDR3, the DNA is TGTGCCAGCAGCCCTAGCGGGGGGGCGTATGAGCAGTTCTTC. Translating it yields CASSPSGGAYEQFF.

This clonotype has just a few counts. The chain couples TRBV9 to TRBJ2-2; D assignment may be TRBD1 or TRBD2 (5 bases each). Germline CDR1 is SGDLS and CDR2 is YYNGEE. Trimming stripped 2 bases from V and 5 bases from J, with 10 bases between. The CDR3 is 14 residues long. Here the CDR3 DNA reads TGTGCCAGCAGCGTCGACAGCGGTACCGGGGAGCTGTTTTTT. This encodes CASSVDSGTGELFF.

This chain uses TRBV27 with TRBJ2-7; 9 bases match TRBD2. The CDR3 runs 16 residues. Per germline, CDR1 MNHEY and CDR2 SMNVEV (reference sequence). V lost 2 bases, J lost 3 bases, and 8 bases stayed unmatched. The CDR3, as DNA: TGTGCCAGCAGTTTACTGGCGGGAGGGTTTTTCTACGAGCAGTACTTC. This codes for CASSLLAGGFFYEQYF.

This clonotype turned up a few times. This rearrangement joins TRBV6-5 to TRBJ2-3; 9 positions agree with TRBD1. This CDR3 contains 15 residues. From germline, CDR1 is MNHEY and CDR2 SVGAGI. Trimming removed 6 bases from V and 7 bases from J; junction bases left unmatched: 11. The CDR3 reads CASSPDRGSLYTQYF. Here the CDR3 DNA reads TGTGCCAGCAGCCCTGACAGGGGGTCCCTCTATACGCAGTATTTT.

This clonotype was recorded many times. The V gene is TRBV20-1, the J gene TRBJ2-7, with 10 bases that match TRBD1. The CDR3 consists of 14 residues. Losses at the gene ends were 6 bases for V and 0 bases for J; bases not matched to a gene: 5. Germline lookup yields CDR1 DFQATT and CDR2 SNEGSKA (reference sequence). The CDR3 here is CSARGTGDSYEQYF. CDR3 DNA sequence: TGCAGTGCCCGGGGGACAGGGGACTCCTACGAGCAGTACTTC.

The V and J genes are TRBV20-1 and TRBJ1-2, with D perhaps matching TRBD1 (5 bases). Per the germline V gene, CDR1 is DFQATT and CDR2 is SNEGSKA (reference sequence). CDR3 length: 12 amino acids. V lost 7 bases and J 4 bases, leaving 13 bases between the germline ends. The CDR3 loop is CSGVGAGYGYTF. CDR3 nucleotides: TGCAGTGGGGTAGGGGCGGGCTATGGCTACACCTTC.

For this clonotype: One end of the junction fails to match germline, which may point to a read error. The chain has TRBV20-1 and TRBJ2-5; tentative D call: TRBD2 (5 bases). CDR3 size: 15 residues. Germline V gene lookup returns CDR1 DFQATT and CDR2 SNEGSKA (reference sequence). CDR3 DNA: TGCAGTGCTAGACCCCCCAGCGGACGCCAAGAGGCCCAGTACTTC. The encoded protein is CSARPPSGRQEAQYF.

The CDR3 DNA reads TGTGCCAGTAGTATCGCTAGCGAAGAGACCCAGTACTTC. This codes for CASSIASEETQYF. This chain connects TRBV19 to TRBJ2-5, with a tentative D call TRBD2 (6 bases). Germline CDR1 is LNHDA and CDR2 is SQIVND (reference sequence). Trimming stripped 3 bases from V and 3 bases from J, with 8 bases between. The CDR3 has 13 residues.

The CDR3 DNA follows: TGTGCCAGCAGCCATGTGGGGGCCCCCACCTACAATGAGCAGTTCTTC. This translates into CASSHVGAPTYNEQFF. V usage is TRBV14 and J usage is TRBJ2-1, with D possibly matching TRBD1 (6 bases). V was pared by 3 bases and J by 2 bases, with 14 bases between. Germline V gene lookup returns CDR1 SGHDN and CDR2 FVKESK. The CDR3 runs 16 residues.

There are a few counts of this clonotype. The V call is TRBV7-9, the J call TRBJ2-3, with D unclear. The CDR3 loop spans 13 amino acids. The germline CDR1 and CDR2 sequences are SEHNR and FQNEAQ (reference sequence). Trimming cost V 4 bases and J 0 bases, with 5 bases left between them. As DNA, the CDR3 is TGTGCCAGCAGCTCGACTAGCACAGATACGCAGTATTTT. Its protein is CASSSTSTDTQYF.

This clonotype appeared a few times. The chain links TRBV15 to TRBJ1-2, with 8 bases identical to TRBD1. The CDR3 consists of 17 residues. With V trimmed by 0 bases and J by 4 bases, 10 bases remained unmatched. Germline assignment: CDR1 LNHNV and CDR2 YYDKDF (reference sequence). CDR3 amino acids: CATSRDPFGQGSYGYTF. The DNA of the CDR3 is TGTGCCACCAGCAGAGATCCCTTCGGACAGGGCAGCTATGGCTACACCTTC.